This T cell receptor beta chain was recorded in a study of blood T cell repertoires in COVID-19. Looking at the study overall: Specimens from acute and convalescent COVID-19 originated in the United States, Italy and Spain. PBMCs, B-cell-depleted T cells, or T cells provided the cDNA or gDNA that made up the material.

In the authors' methods: Quantification of nucleated cells was approximated via reference gene primer amplification. TCRdb's table, derived via immunoSEQ multiplex PCR, lists solely in-frame clones and lacks some. That table furnishes V, J and clone size, whereas the DNA furnished D and trimming. The sample records approximately 470,000 clones, 75% to 90% being singletons. CDR3 size: 12 residues. Germline CDR1 and CDR2: SGHTA and FQGTGA. V lost 6 bases to trimming and J lost 6 bases; unmatched junction nucleotides: 2. The clonotype comes from a human donor in a cohort sampled during active COVID-19. The genes are TRBV7-3 and TRBJ1-1; 9 bases are shared with TRBD1. The material sequenced was peripheral blood. The CDR3 nucleotides are TGTGCCAGCAGACAGGGGGCGGCTGAAGCTTTCTTT. Translating gives CASRQGAAEAFF.